This T cell receptor beta chain was documented in a study of T cell repertoires in cytomegalovirus infection. This clonotype was counted a few times. Its antigen is not identified. A single record per CDR3 protein comes from TCRdb applying MiXCR to the reads. The sample lists 110,000 or so distinct CDR3 sequences, about 30% occurring once. This receptor was identified in a human donor in good health (CMV status not recorded). Some clones in this sample may be carry-over from other donors' samples. The starting material was CD8+ T cells from cultured PBMCs, obtained from culture after CMV antigen stimulation.

The CDR3 DNA reads as TGCGCCAGCAGACAGGGACAGGGGGACACTGAAGCTTTCTTT. Translating it yields CASRQGQGDTEAFF. The chain combines TRBV5-1 with TRBJ1-1, with 11 bases matching TRBD1. Losses at the gene ends were 5 bases for V and 3 bases for J; bases not matched to a gene: 3. CDR1 and CDR2 from the germline V gene are SGHRS and YFSETQ. The CDR3 has 14 amino acids.